Listed below are T cell receptor beta chains from one sample, sequenced in a study of radiation and T cells in renal cell carcinoma. Clones were sequenced by immunoSEQ multiplex PCR, and TCRdb holds only the in-frame ones, with some missing. This table holds 60,000 or so clones, 60% to 85% found once. Sequencing was performed on blood, taken from a patient whose treatment included radiotherapy and nephrectomy. These receptors were taken from a man between 60 and 75 years old with renal cell carcinoma. CDR3s leave out the opening cysteine and the closing phenylalanine or tryptophan. Fields, in order: V gene, CDR3 protein.

V: TRBV6-5
CDR3: ASSSDLQANTEAF

V: TRBV21-1
CDR3: ASSSEGRKFNYGYT

V: TRBV6-4
CDR3: ASSSSPSYEQY

V: TRBV7-9
CDR3: ASSLEIGELF

V: TRBV5-1
CDR3: ASSLAPSKEQF

V: TRBV27
CDR3: ASSYQLSTDTQY

V: TRBV5-4
CDR3: AGSLDNMNTEAF

V: TRBV4-1
CDR3: ASSYSSQGTGELF

V: TRBV6-6
CDR3: ASSYRGRDTEAF

V: TRBV19
CDR3: ASTDRIWGNQPQH

V: TRBV2
CDR3: ASSRLAGTTDTQY

V: TRBV30
CDR3: AWKPDGEYGYT

V: TRBV4-3
CDR3: ASTPGRATKNIQY

V: TRBV6-1
CDR3: ASTAANEKLF

V: TRBV29-1
CDR3: SVIGQVNTEAF

V: TRBV28
CDR3: ASSFLGQADKNIQY

V: TRBV11-2
CDR3: ASSLDLYEGGFADTQY

V: TRBV29-1
CDR3: SVEGVRGRDYGYT

V: TRBV5-5
CDR3: ASSLAAAQAVYGYT

V: TRBV2
CDR3: ASRRGTSGVGETQY

V: TRBV5-1
CDR3: ASRGRNTGELF

V: TRBV5-1
CDR3: ASSRQGISGNTIY

V: TRBV9
CDR3: ASSTPGQSEKLF

V: TRBV2
CDR3: ASRETGDLGEKLF

V: TRBV11-3
CDR3: ASSRHRLAGEETQY

V: TRBV11-3
CDR3: ASSLESQVLGNTIY

V: TRBV9
CDR3: ASSVDSVYQPQH

V: TRBV6-6
CDR3: ASSYSFRGDSPLH

V: TRBV10-1
CDR3: ASRDRSLTSGNTIY

V: TRBV18
CDR3: ASRDRGPTNEKLF

V: TRBV27
CDR3: ASRPTGGWTEAF

V: TRBV9
CDR3: ASSVEVYPGANVLT

V: TRBV19
CDR3: ASSISGELF

V: TRBV5-5
CDR3: ASSFAYNEQF

V: TRBV19
CDR3: ASSNAATSSGANVLT

V: TRBV7-2
CDR3: ASSTGGRIGNTIY

V: TRBV21-1
CDR3: ASSKPWDREVNTEAF

V: TRBV11-2
CDR3: ASSLRLGGEQF

V: TRBV14
CDR3: ASSQVKYPMGNQPQH

V: TRBV6-6
CDR3: ASSYPQGETQY

V: TRBV5-1
CDR3: ASSLALTGGGEKLF

V: TRBV7-3
CDR3: ASSLFQNTEAF

V: TRBV6-1
CDR3: ATRVAWTGETQY